This T cell receptor beta chain was identified in a study of shared clonotypes between healthy human individuals. The study's findings and limits: Clonotypes which were not shared had lower generation probabilities than clonotypes that all four donors shared. Estimated richness was generally greater in naive than memory subsets. Clonotype sharing across several donors was observed for 4.5% to 6.5% of naive CD4 clonotypes.

Only in-frame clones appear in the TCRdb table, and some are missing; sequencing was by immunoSEQ multiplex PCR. This sample has under 1 million clones, with 80% to 95% found just once. After removal of 4 bases from V and 3 bases from J, the junction contained 12 bases not matched to a gene. The germline gives CDR1 MNHEY, CDR2 SMNVEV (reference sequence). This CDR3 is 17 amino acids long. Turning to this clone: The antigen is undetermined.

Naive CD8 cells comprised CD45RO-negative, CCR7-positively selected cells, excluding terminally differentiated effector memory CD45RA+ cells. Nashville, Tennessee was home to all donors, who were Caucasian adults. The specimen sequenced was naive CD8+ T cells sorted from blood. This receptor was identified in a man aged 30-40 years in good health. The chain couples TRBV27 to TRBJ2-7, with 10 bases lining up with TRBD1. The CDR3 sequence: CASSSPRGQGLHYEQYF. The CDR3 region has the DNA TGTGCCAGCAGTTCCCCCCGGGGACAGGGGTTGCACTACGAGCAGTACTTC.